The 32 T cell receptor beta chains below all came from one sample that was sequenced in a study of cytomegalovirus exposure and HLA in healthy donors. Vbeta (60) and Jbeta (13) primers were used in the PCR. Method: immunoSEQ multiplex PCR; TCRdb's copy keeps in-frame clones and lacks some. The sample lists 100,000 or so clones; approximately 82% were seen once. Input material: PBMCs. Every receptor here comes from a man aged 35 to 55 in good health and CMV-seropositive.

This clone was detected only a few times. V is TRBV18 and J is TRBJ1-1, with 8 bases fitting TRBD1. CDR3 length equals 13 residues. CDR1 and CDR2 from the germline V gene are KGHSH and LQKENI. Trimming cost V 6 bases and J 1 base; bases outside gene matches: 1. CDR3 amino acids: CASSQGANTEAFF. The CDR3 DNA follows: TGTGCCAGCTCCCAGGGGGCGAACACTGAAGCTTTCTTT.

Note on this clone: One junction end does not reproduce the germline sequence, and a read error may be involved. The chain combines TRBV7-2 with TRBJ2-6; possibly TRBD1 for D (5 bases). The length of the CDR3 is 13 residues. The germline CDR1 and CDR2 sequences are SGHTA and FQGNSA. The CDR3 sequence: CASSFSGANGLTF. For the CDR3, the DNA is TGTGCCAGCAGCTTCTCTGGGGCCAACGGCCTGACTTTC.

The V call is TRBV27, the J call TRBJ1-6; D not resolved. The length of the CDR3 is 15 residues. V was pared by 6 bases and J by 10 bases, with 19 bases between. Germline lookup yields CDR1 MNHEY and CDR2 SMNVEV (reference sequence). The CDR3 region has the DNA TGTGCCAGCAGGGCGCGGTTAAGAATCGGATCACCCCTCCACTTT. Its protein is CASRARLRIGSPLHF.

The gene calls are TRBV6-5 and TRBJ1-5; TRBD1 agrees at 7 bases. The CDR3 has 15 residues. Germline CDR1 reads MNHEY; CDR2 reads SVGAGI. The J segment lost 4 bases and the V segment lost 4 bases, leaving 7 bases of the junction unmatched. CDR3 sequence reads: CASSSMTGFNQPQHF. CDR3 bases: TGTGCCAGCAGTTCCATGACAGGGTTTAATCAGCCCCAGCATTTT.

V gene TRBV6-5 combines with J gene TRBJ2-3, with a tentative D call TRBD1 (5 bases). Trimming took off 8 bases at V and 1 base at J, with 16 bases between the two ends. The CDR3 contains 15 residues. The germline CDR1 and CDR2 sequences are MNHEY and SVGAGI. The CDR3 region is CASALDTTGTDTQYF. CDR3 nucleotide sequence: TGTGCCAGCGCCCTGGACACGACGGGCACAGATACGCAGTATTTT.

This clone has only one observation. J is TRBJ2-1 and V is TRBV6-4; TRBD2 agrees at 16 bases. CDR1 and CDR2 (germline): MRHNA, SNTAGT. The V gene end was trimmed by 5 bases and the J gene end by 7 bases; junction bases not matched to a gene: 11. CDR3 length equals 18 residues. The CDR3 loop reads CASSPSGLAGGGRNEQFF. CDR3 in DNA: TGTGCCAGCAGTCCCTCGGGACTAGCGGGAGGGGGTAGGAATGAGCAGTTCTTC.

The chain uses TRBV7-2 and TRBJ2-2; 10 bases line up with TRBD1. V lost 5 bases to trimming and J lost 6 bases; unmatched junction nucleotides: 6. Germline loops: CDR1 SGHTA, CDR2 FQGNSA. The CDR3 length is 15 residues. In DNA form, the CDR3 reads TGTGCCAGCAGCGCCGGGACAGGGGCGGCCGGGGAGCTGTTTTTT. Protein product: CASSAGTGAAGELFF.

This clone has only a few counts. In nucleotides, the CDR3 is TGTGCCAGCAGTCTCCTAGCGGGAGTGAACACCGGGGAGCTGTTTTTT. Translated: CASSLLAGVNTGELFF. The chain links TRBV2 to TRBJ2-2; TRBD2 aligns across 10 bases. The germline V gene encodes CDR1 SNHLY and CDR2 FYNNEI. V shed 5 bases, J shed 1 base, and the junction held 4 bases outside the gene matches. The CDR3 consists of 16 residues.

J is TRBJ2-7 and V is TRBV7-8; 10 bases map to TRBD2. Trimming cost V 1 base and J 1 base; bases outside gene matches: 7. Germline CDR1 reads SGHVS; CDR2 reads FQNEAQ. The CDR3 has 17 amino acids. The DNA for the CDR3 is TGTGCCAGCAGCTTAGTCGGTAGCGGGGGGAAATCCTACGAGCAGTACTTC. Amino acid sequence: CASSLVGSGGKSYEQYF.

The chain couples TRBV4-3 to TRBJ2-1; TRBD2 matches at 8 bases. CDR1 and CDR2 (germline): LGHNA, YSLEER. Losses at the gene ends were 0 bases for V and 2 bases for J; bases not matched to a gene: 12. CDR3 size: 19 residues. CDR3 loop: CASSQDYWVALAAYNEQFF. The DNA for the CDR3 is TGCGCCAGCAGCCAAGATTATTGGGTGGCACTAGCGGCCTACAATGAGCAGTTCTTC.

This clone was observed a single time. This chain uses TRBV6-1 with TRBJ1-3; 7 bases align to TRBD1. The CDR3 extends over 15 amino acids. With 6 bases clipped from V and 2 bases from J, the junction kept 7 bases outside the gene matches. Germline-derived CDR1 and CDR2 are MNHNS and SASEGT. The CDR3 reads CASRLDREAGNTIYF. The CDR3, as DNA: TGTGCCAGCAGACTAGACAGGGAGGCTGGAAACACCATATATTTT.

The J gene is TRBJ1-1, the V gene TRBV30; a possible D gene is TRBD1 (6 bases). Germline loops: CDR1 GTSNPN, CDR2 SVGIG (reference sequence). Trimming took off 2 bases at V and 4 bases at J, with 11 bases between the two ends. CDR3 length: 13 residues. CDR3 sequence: CAWSPTGLTEAFF. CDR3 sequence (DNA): TGTGCCTGGAGTCCCACAGGGCTCACTGAAGCTTTCTTT.

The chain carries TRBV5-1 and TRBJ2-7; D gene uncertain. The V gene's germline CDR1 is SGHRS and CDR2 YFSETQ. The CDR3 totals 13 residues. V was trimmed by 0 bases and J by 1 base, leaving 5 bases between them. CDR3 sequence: CASSLARSYEQYF. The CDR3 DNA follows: TGCGCCAGCAGCTTGGCCAGATCCTACGAGCAGTACTTC.

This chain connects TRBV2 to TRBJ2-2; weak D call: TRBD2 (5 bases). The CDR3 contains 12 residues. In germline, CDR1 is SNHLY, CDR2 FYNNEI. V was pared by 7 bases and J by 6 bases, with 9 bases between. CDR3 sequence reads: CASKGAAGELFF. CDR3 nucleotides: TGTGCCAGCAAAGGAGCGGCCGGGGAGCTGTTTTTT.

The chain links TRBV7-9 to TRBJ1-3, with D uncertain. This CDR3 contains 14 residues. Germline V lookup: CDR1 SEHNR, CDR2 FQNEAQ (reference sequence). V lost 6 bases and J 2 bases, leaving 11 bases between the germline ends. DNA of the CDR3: TGTGCCAGCAGGCTGGCTGTCGCTGGAAACACCATATATTTT. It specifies CASRLAVAGNTIYF.

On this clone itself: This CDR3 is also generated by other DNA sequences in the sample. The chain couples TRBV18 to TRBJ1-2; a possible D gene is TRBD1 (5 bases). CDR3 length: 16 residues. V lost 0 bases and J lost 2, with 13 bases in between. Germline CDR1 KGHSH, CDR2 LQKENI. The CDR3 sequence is CASSPPGQGGNYGYTF. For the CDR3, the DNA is TGTGCCAGCTCACCACCGGGTCAGGGTGGAAACTATGGCTACACCTTC.

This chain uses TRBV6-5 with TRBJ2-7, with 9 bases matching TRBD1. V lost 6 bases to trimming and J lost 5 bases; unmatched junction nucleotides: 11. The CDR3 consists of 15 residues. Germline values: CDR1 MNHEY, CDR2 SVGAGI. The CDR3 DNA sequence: TGTGCCAGCAGGAAGACCGGGACAGGGAGAAACGAGCAGTACTTC. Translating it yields CASRKTGTGRNEQYF.

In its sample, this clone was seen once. This CDR3 is CASSPPPTEKLFF. CDR3 DNA sequence: TGTGCCAGTAGTCCACCACCGACAGAAAAACTGTTTTTT. J is TRBJ1-4 and V is TRBV19; D remains ambiguous. The CDR3 is 13 amino acids. V gave up 5 bases and J gave up 8 bases, with 12 bases separating them. The germline CDR1 and CDR2 sequences are LNHDA and SQIVND (reference sequence).

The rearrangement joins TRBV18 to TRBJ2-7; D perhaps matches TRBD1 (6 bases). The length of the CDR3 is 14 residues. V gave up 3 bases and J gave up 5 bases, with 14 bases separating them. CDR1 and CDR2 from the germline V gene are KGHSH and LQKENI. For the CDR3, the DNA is TGTGCCAGCTCACCTCGGGCCAGGGGAAACGAGCAGTACTTC. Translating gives CASSPRARGNEQYF.

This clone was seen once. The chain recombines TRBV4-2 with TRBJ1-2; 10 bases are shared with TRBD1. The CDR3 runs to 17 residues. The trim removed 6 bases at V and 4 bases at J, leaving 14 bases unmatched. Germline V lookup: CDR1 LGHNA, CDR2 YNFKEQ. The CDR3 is CASRDGTGAAYLYGYTF. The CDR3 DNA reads TGTGCCAGCAGGGACGGGACAGGGGCCGCCTACCTCTATGGCTACACCTTC.

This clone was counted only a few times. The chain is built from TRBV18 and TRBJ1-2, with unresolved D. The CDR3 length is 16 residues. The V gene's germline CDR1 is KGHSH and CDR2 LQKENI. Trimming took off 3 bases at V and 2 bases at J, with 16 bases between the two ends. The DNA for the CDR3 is TGTGCCAGCTCACCGCAGGAGGGAGGCTGGAACTATGGCTACACCTTC. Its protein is CASSPQEGGWNYGYTF.

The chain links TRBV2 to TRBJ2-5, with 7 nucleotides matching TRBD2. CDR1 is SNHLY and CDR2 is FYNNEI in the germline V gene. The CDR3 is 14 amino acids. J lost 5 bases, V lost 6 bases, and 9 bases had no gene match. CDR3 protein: CASSRTGGSETQYF. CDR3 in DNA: TGTGCCAGCAGCCGAACGGGAGGTTCCGAGACCCAGTACTTC.

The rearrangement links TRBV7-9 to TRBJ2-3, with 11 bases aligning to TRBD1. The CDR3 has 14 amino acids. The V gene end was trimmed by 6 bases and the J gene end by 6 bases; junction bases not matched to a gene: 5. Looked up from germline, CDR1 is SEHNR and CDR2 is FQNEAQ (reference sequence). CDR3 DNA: TGTGCCAGCAGTCCGGGACAGGGGGTTGATACGCAGTATTTT. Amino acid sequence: CASSPGQGVDTQYF.

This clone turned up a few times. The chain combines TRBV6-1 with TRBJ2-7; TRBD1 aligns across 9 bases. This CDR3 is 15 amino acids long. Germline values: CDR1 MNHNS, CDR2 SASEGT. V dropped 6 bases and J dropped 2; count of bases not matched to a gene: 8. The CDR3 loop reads CASRRDHRGPYEQYF. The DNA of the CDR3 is TGTGCCAGCAGACGAGACCACAGGGGGCCCTACGAGCAGTACTTC.

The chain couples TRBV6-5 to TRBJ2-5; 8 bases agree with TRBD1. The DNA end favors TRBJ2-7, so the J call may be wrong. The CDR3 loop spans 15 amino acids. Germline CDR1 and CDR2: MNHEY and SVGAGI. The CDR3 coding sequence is TGTGCCAGCAGTTACGAGACAGGGGACTCCTACGAGCAGTACTTC. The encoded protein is CASSYETGDSYEQYF.

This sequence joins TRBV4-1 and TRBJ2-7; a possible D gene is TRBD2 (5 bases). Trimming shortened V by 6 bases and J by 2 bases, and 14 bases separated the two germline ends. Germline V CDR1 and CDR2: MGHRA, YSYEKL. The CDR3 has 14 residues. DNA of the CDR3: TGCGCCAGCAGTCCGAGAAGCGGTACCTACGAGCAGTACTTC. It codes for CASSPRSGTYEQYF.

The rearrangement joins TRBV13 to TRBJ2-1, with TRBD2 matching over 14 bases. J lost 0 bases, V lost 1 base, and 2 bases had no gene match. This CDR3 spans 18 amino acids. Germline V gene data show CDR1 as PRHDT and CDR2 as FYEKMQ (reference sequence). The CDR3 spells CASSLDGTSGSSYNEQFF. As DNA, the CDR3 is TGTGCCAGCAGCTTAGACGGGACTAGCGGGAGCTCCTACAATGAGCAGTTCTTC.

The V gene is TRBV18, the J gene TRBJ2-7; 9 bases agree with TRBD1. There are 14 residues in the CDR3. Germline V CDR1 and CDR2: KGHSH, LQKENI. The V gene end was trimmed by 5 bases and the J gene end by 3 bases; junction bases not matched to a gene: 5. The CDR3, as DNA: TGTGCCAGCTCATCGGACAGGGGAATCTACGAGCAGTACTTC. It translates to CASSSDRGIYEQYF.

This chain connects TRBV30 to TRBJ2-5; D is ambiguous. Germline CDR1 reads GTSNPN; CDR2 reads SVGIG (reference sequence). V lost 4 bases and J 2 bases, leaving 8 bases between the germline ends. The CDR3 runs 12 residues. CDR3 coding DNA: TGTGCCTGGACAGGCAATCAAGAGACCCAGTACTTC. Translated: CAWTGNQETQYF. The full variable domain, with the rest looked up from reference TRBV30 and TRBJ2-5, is SQTIHQWPATLVQPVGSPLSLECTVEGTSNPNLYWYRQAAGRGLQLLFYSVGIGQISSEVPQNLSASRPQDRQFILSSKKLLLSDSGFYLCAWTGNQETQYFGPGTRLLVL.

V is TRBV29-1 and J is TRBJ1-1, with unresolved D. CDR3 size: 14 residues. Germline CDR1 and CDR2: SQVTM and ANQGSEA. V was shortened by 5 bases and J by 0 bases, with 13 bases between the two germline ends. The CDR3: CSVFRQSMNTEAFF. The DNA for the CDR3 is TGCAGCGTTTTCAGGCAGTCGATGAACACTGAAGCTTTCTTT.

The CDR3 here is CASKGAIYEQYF. DNA for the CDR3: TGTGCCAGCAAGGGGGCGATCTACGAGCAGTACTTC. V usage is TRBV2 and J usage is TRBJ2-5; 7 bases agree with TRBD1. The J call may be wrong; the DNA end is better matched by TRBJ2-7. CDR3 length equals 12 residues. Germline CDR1 is SNHLY and CDR2 is FYNNEI.

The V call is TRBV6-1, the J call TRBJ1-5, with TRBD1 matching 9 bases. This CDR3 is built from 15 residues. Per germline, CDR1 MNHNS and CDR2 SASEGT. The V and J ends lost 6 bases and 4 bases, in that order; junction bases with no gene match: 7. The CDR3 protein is CASRGTGRENQPQHF. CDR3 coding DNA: TGTGCCAGCAGGGGGACAGGGAGGGAGAATCAGCCCCAGCATTTT.